These T cell receptor beta chains were read from a single sample in a study of beta chain features in type 1 diabetes. Sequencing was performed with immunoSEQ multiplex PCR; in TCRdb, only in-frame clones are kept and a portion is missing. The profile shows about 150,000 clones, roughly 8.1% of them singletons. Sequenced sample: central memory CD4+ T cells from blood. The source is a man in his late teens or twenties in good health. Each CDR3 is given with its conserved first and last residue. A D gene is named only where the DNA matches it firmly. The listing skips clone size in some rows; elsewhere it reads once, few, many or a size class.

j_call: TRBJ1-5; d_call: -; clone_size: -; v_call: TRBV15; cdr3_length: 16; cdr3_nt: TGTGCCACCAGCAGAGATATAGGCGACCGGGGTCAGCCCCAGCATTTT; cdr3_aa: CATSRDIGDRGQPQHF
j_call: TRBJ1-1; d_call: -; clone_size: few; v_call: TRBV9; cdr3_length: 13; cdr3_nt: TGTGCCAGCAGCTACGACTGGAACACTGAAGCTTTCTTT; cdr3_aa: CASSYDWNTEAFF
j_call: TRBJ2-7; d_call: -; clone_size: few; v_call: TRBV6-6; cdr3_length: 14; cdr3_nt: TGTGCCAGCAACGAACGACAGGGACTCGACGAGCAGTACTTC; cdr3_aa: CASNERQGLDEQYF
j_call: TRBJ2-1; d_call: TRBD2; clone_size: few; v_call: TRBV11-2; cdr3_length: 15; cdr3_nt: TGTGCCAGCAGCTTAGTAGCGGGGGGGCTGGGTGAGCAGTTCTTC; cdr3_aa: CASSLVAGGLGEQFF
j_call: TRBJ2-3; d_call: -; clone_size: -; v_call: TRBV7-2; cdr3_length: 13; cdr3_nt: TGTGCCAGCAGCTTAGTTCAAACAGATACGCAGTATTTT; cdr3_aa: CASSLVQTDTQYF
j_call: TRBJ2-7; d_call: TRBD2; clone_size: few; v_call: TRBV28; cdr3_length: 14; cdr3_nt: TGTGCCAGCAGCCTATCGGGGGGAAATTACGAGCAGTACTTC; cdr3_aa: CASSLSGGNYEQYF
j_call: TRBJ2-3; d_call: -; clone_size: -; v_call: TRBV7-6; cdr3_length: 13; cdr3_nt: TGTGCCAGCAGCTTTTTTAACGGGGATACGCAGTATTTT; cdr3_aa: CASSFFNGDTQYF
j_call: TRBJ2-2; d_call: -; clone_size: -; v_call: TRBV7-6; cdr3_length: 15; cdr3_nt: TGTGCCAGCAGCTTACGTCCTCAGGTAGCCGGGGAGCTGTTTTTT; cdr3_aa: CASSLRPQVAGELFF
j_call: TRBJ2-1; d_call: TRBD2; clone_size: -; v_call: TRBV19; cdr3_length: 15; cdr3_nt: TGTGCCAGTAGCCCATCAATTTTGGGGGGGGATGAGCAGTTCTTC; cdr3_aa: CASSPSILGGDEQFF
j_call: TRBJ2-2; d_call: TRBD1; clone_size: many; v_call: TRBV30; cdr3_length: 12; cdr3_nt: TGTGCCTGGAGCCAGGGGGCCGGGGAGCTGTTTTTT; cdr3_aa: CAWSQGAGELFF
j_call: TRBJ2-2; d_call: TRBD2; clone_size: few; v_call: TRBV9; cdr3_length: 15; cdr3_nt: TGTGCCAGCAGCTTTCTAGCGGCGGGAACCGGGGAGCTGTTTTTT; cdr3_aa: CASSFLAAGTGELFF
j_call: TRBJ2-6; d_call: TRBD2; clone_size: few; v_call: TRBV5-1; cdr3_length: 19; cdr3_nt: TGCGCCAGCAGCTTGGAGTTAGCGGGACCATACTCTGGGGCCAACGTCCTGACTTTC; cdr3_aa: CASSLELAGPYSGANVLTF
j_call: TRBJ2-2; d_call: -; clone_size: -; v_call: TRBV29-1; cdr3_length: 14; cdr3_nt: TGCAGCGTGGTGACTAGTTTTGCCACCGGGGAGCTGTTTTTT; cdr3_aa: CSVVTSFATGELFF
j_call: TRBJ2-1; d_call: TRBD1; clone_size: few; v_call: TRBV4-1; cdr3_length: 16; cdr3_nt: TGCGCCAGCAGCCAATCCGGGACAGGCTACTGGAATGAGCAGTTCTTC; cdr3_aa: CASSQSGTGYWNEQFF
j_call: TRBJ1-6; d_call: TRBD1; clone_size: few; v_call: TRBV28; cdr3_length: 16; cdr3_nt: TGTGCGAGCAGAAACGACCGGACAGGGGAGCAGTCACCCCTCCACTTT; cdr3_aa: CASRNDRTGEQSPLHF